A single sample gave rise to the 26 T cell receptor beta chains below, sequenced in a study of blood T cell repertoires in COVID-19. Sequencing used immunoSEQ multiplex PCR; TCRdb keeps in-frame clones, though not all of them. The table has roughly 230,000 clones, 83% seen once. Sequenced: peripheral blood. The receptors originated from a man aged 35-49 years with active or convalescent COVID-19.

This clone has more than one count but fewer than ten. The CDR3 coding sequence is TGTGCTAGTGGCCTGTCGGGAGGGGGGTATGGCTACACCTTC. This gives the protein CASGLSGGGYGYTF. The gene calls are TRBV12-5 and TRBJ1-2, with D tentatively TRBD1 (6 bases). With 6 bases removed from V and 5 bases from J, the gap between germline ends came to 16 bases. The CDR3 sequence is 14 residues long. The germline gives CDR1 LGHNT, CDR2 FRNRAP.

The genes are TRBV6-6 and TRBJ1-2; D remains unclear. Between the trimmed V and J ends, which lost 6 bases and 5 bases, there was a span of 13 bases. The CDR3 consists of 13 residues. CDR1 MNHNY and CDR2 SVGAGI come from the germline V gene (reference sequence). Here the CDR3 reads CASSRTERYGYTF. The CDR3, as DNA: TGTGCCAGCAGCCGTACAGAAAGGTATGGCTACACCTTC.

The chain couples TRBV2 to TRBJ1-5; D is ambiguous. Germline V gives CDR1 SNHLY, CDR2 FYNNEI. The CDR3 contains 14 residues. V was shortened by 8 bases and J by 0 bases, with 11 bases between the two germline ends. The CDR3, as DNA: TGTGCCAGCGGGAGAGAAAATAGCAATCAGCCCCAGCATTTT. This translates into CASGRENSNQPQHF.

V and J are TRBV6-5 and TRBJ1-4; 8 nucleotides agree with TRBD1. From germline, CDR1 is MNHEY and CDR2 SVGAGI. CDR3 length: 15 amino acids. Unmatched junction bases numbered 11, after V lost 10 bases and J lost 4 bases. The CDR3 spells CATRGAGGLNEKLFF. DNA for the CDR3: TGTGCCACCAGGGGGGCAGGGGGCCTTAATGAAAAACTGTTTTTT.

J is TRBJ1-1 and V is TRBV5-1; 9 bases align to TRBD1. V gave up 3 bases and J gave up 6 bases; unmatched junction bases: 6. CDR1 and CDR2 from the germline V gene are SGHRS and YFSETQ. The CDR3 runs 14 residues. The CDR3 nucleotides are TGCGCCAGCAGCTGGGTACAGGGGGCGGCTGAAGCTTTCTTT. As protein: CASSWVQGAAEAFF.

The J gene is TRBJ2-5, the V gene TRBV12-5; 7 bases are a match to TRBD2. The trim removed 3 bases at V and 6 bases at J, leaving 10 bases unmatched. The CDR3 is 15 residues long. Germline V gives CDR1 LGHNT, CDR2 FRNRAP. Here the CDR3 reads CASGLTLLAEKTQYF. The CDR3 coding sequence is TGTGCTAGTGGTTTAACCCTCCTAGCGGAGAAGACCCAGTACTTC.

This clone was observed a few times. The chain has TRBV30 and TRBJ1-2; no clear D. This CDR3 spans 12 amino acids. CDR1 is GTSNPN and CDR2 is SVGIG in the germline V gene (reference sequence). V shed 2 bases and J shed 10 bases, with 14 bases lying between them. The CDR3 region is CAWSYSSLVYTF. For the CDR3, the DNA is TGTGCCTGGAGTTACAGCAGTCTGGTCTACACCTTC.

This clone was observed once. V usage is TRBV6-5 and J usage is TRBJ2-2, with D maybe TRBD2 (6 bases). The CDR3 is made up of 14 amino acids. The germline V gene encodes CDR1 MNHEY and CDR2 SVGAGI. The V end lost 6 bases, the J end lost 0 bases, and 8 bases lay between the germline ends. The CDR3 bases are TGTGCCAGCAGGGAGGGGCCGAACACCGGGGAGCTGTTTTTT. It specifies CASREGPNTGELFF.

Concerning this clone: The identical CDR3 is also encoded by other nucleotide sequences in the sample. The chain's CDR3 is CASSVGGDEQYF. CDR3 DNA sequence: TGCGCCAGCAGCGTCGGAGGGGACGAGCAGTACTTC. The chain links TRBV5-1 to TRBJ2-7, with a weak D call TRBD2 (6 bases). V lost 4 bases to trimming and J lost 5 bases, with 10 bases between them. The CDR3 runs to 12 residues. From germline, CDR1 is SGHRS and CDR2 YFSETQ.

The gene calls are TRBV7-9 and TRBJ1-4; maybe TRBD1 (6 bases). The CDR3 contains 17 residues. Per the germline V gene, CDR1 is SEHNR and CDR2 is FQNEAQ (reference sequence). Trimming took 5 bases from V and 5 from J, leaving 21 bases between them. The CDR3 coding sequence is TGTGCCAGCAGCCCCAATTTCCGGACAGCTAAAAATGAAAAACTGTTTTTT. This codes for CASSPNFRTAKNEKLFF.

The rearrangement links TRBV7-2 to TRBJ2-2, with 7 bases fitting TRBD2. CDR1 and CDR2 from the germline V gene are SGHTA and FQGNSA. The CDR3 has 16 amino acids. The junction had 7 bases not matched to a gene; V was cut back by 5 bases and J by 1 base. CDR3 in amino acids: CASSPAGSGNTGELFF. The CDR3, as DNA: TGTGCCAGCAGCCCAGCGGGGTCAGGGAACACCGGGGAGCTGTTTTTT.

The chain employs TRBV2 and TRBJ1-2; 7 bases map to TRBD1. With V trimmed by 8 bases and J by 7 bases, 10 bases remained unmatched. CDR1 is SNHLY, CDR2 FYNNEI, per germline. The CDR3 has 13 amino acids. The CDR3 bases are TGTGCCAGCTTACCGACAGGGAATGGTGGCTACACCTTC. Translating gives CASLPTGNGGYTF.

This clone was recorded at least ten times. This rearrangement joins TRBV5-1 to TRBJ2-7; weak D call: TRBD1 (7 bases). V was pared by 3 bases and J by 5 bases, with 21 bases between. This CDR3 is 16 amino acids long. Germline CDR1 and CDR2: SGHRS and YFSETQ. The chain's CDR3 is CASSWGPGGGQNEQYF. The CDR3 DNA sequence: TGCGCCAGCAGCTGGGGTCCCGGAGGGGGCCAGAACGAGCAGTACTTC.

The chain carries TRBV11-3 and TRBJ2-5; 8 bases align to TRBD2. The trim removed 0 bases at V and 2 bases at J, leaving 5 bases unmatched. This CDR3 is 16 amino acids long. CDR1 SGHNT and CDR2 YENEEA come from the germline V gene. CDR3 in amino acids: CASSLEWAGGQETQYF. CDR3 nucleotides: TGTGCCAGCAGCTTAGAGTGGGCGGGAGGTCAAGAGACCCAGTACTTC.

The CDR3 reads CASSLPSGTYEQYF. CDR3 DNA sequence: TGTGCCAGCAGTTTACCTAGCGGGACCTACGAGCAGTACTTC. The chain couples TRBV6-6 to TRBJ2-7, with 9 bases matching TRBD2. Per germline, CDR1 MNHNY and CDR2 SVGAGI (reference sequence). CDR3 size: 14 residues. V shed 4 bases and J 2 bases; nucleotides not matched to a gene: 3.

The V and J genes are TRBV4-1 and TRBJ2-2; no firm D call. V gave up 5 bases and J gave up 1 base, with 5 bases separating them. CDR3 length equals 13 residues. From germline, CDR1 is MGHRA and CDR2 YSYEKL. CDR3 in DNA: TGCGCCAGCAGCGAGTTGAACACCGGGGAGCTGTTTTTT. Translation gives CASSELNTGELFF.

The chain's CDR3 is CASSFDREIETQYF. The CDR3 DNA reads TGCGCCAGCAGCTTTGACAGGGAAATAGAGACCCAGTACTTC. The genes are TRBV5-1 and TRBJ2-5; 7 bases are shared with TRBD1. The trim removed 2 bases at V and 4 bases at J, leaving 5 bases unmatched. CDR3 size: 14 residues. Germline V lookup: CDR1 SGHRS, CDR2 YFSETQ.

The chain couples TRBV10-3 to TRBJ2-3, with D maybe TRBD1 (5 bases). V lost 7 bases, J lost 3 bases, and 17 bases lay in between. The CDR3 contains 15 residues. CDR1 and CDR2 (germline): ENHRY, SYGVKD. CDR3 DNA: TGTGCCATCATGGACACCCTCAAGCTTACAGATACGCAGTATTTT. Translating it yields CAIMDTLKLTDTQYF.

This chain joins TRBV7-2 and TRBJ2-3; D is possibly TRBD2 (5 bases). The CDR3 has 14 amino acids. Germline values: CDR1 SGHTA, CDR2 FQGNSA. The V end was cut by 5 bases, the J end by 7 bases, with 16 bases between. CDR3 in DNA: TGTGCCAGCAGCACTAGTCCTCAGGCGAATACGCAGTATTTT. Its translation is CASSTSPQANTQYF. The full variable domain, with the rest looked up from reference TRBV7-2 and TRBJ2-3, is GAGVSQSPSNKVTEKGKDVELRCDPISGHTALYWYRQSLGQGLEFLIYFQGNSAPDKSGLPSDRFSAERTGGSVSTLTIQRTQQEDSAVYLCASSTSPQANTQYFGPGTRLTVL.

The rearrangement joins TRBV29-1 to TRBJ2-1; the D gene is possibly TRBD2 (7 bases). From germline, CDR1 is SQVTM and CDR2 ANQGSEA. Trimming stripped 3 bases from V and 6 bases from J, with 15 bases between. CDR3 length: 14 residues. This chain's CDR3 is CSVDRGAGANEQFF. DNA for the CDR3: TGCAGCGTTGATCGGGGGGCCGGAGCCAATGAGCAGTTCTTC.

V and J are TRBV30 and TRBJ1-2; a weak D match, TRBD1 (6 bases). Germline CDR1 is GTSNPN and CDR2 is SVGIG (reference sequence). The CDR3 is made up of 13 amino acids. Between the trimmed V and J ends, which lost 1 base and 2 bases, there was a span of 8 bases. DNA of the CDR3: TGTGCCTGGAGTGGACAGGAGAACTATGGCTACACCTTC. This codes for CAWSGQENYGYTF.

This chain joins TRBV4-1 and TRBJ2-1, with 9 bases identical to TRBD1. Trimming at V came to 0 bases and at J to 15 bases, leaving 18 bases not matched to a gene. CDR1 is MGHRA and CDR2 is YSYEKL in the germline V gene. CDR3 length: 17 residues. CDR3 residues: CASSQEALPGDRDGLFF. DNA of the CDR3: TGCGCCAGCAGCCAAGAGGCCCTGCCCGGGGACAGGGATGGACTGTTCTTC.

This clone was counted a few times. J is TRBJ1-1 and V is TRBV5-5; D is unresolved. V gave up 5 bases and J gave up 4 bases, with 15 bases separating them. Germline-derived CDR1 and CDR2 are SGHKS and YYEKEE (reference sequence). This CDR3 spans 14 amino acids. CDR3 in amino acids: CASSYRGVGTEAFF. In DNA form, the CDR3 reads TGTGCCAGCAGTTACCGGGGAGTAGGCACTGAAGCTTTCTTT.

The V gene is TRBV4-1, the J gene TRBJ2-1; 10 bases line up with TRBD1. Germline CDR1 MGHRA, CDR2 YSYEKL. The CDR3 sequence is 15 residues long. With V trimmed by 5 bases and J by 6 bases, 7 bases remained unmatched. The CDR3 is CASSGLGQGINEQFF. CDR3 DNA sequence: TGCGCCAGCAGCGGACTGGGACAGGGGATCAATGAGCAGTTCTTC.

The chain employs TRBV7-9 and TRBJ2-7, with 14 positions matching TRBD2. Trimming took 2 bases from V and 6 from J; bases not matched to a gene: 12. CDR1 SEHNR and CDR2 FQNEAQ come from the germline V gene (reference sequence). This CDR3 has 18 residues. CDR3 protein: CASSLYRGLAGAGREQYF. DNA of the CDR3: TGTGCCAGCAGCTTATACCGGGGACTAGCGGGAGCGGGGCGCGAGCAGTACTTC.

This clone was recorded only once. The gene calls are TRBV11-3 and TRBJ2-3; TRBD2 aligns across 10 bases. V lost 4 bases to trimming and J lost 6 bases; unmatched junction nucleotides: 7. Per germline, CDR1 SGHNT and CDR2 YENEEA. The CDR3 extends over 15 amino acids. The CDR3 loop is CASSSAGGPWDTQYF. The CDR3 DNA follows: TGTGCCAGCAGCTCAGCGGGGGGGCCGTGGGATACGCAGTATTTT.